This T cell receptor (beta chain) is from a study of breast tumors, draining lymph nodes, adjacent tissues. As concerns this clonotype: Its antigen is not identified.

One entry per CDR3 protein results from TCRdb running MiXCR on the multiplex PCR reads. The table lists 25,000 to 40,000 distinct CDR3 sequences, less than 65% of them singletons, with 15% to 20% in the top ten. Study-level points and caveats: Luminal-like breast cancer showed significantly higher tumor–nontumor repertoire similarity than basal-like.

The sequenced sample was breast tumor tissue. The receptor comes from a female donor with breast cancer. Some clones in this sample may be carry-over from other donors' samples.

The CDR3 loop is CASSPWDRGAGNTIYF. In DNA form, the CDR3 reads TGTGCCAGCAGCCCTTGGGACAGGGGTGCTGGAAACACCATATATTTT. The chain couples TRBV9 to TRBJ1-3; 10 positions agree with TRBD1. The CDR3 runs to 16 residues. Germline V gene data show CDR1 as SGDLS and CDR2 as YYNGEE. J gave up 2 bases and V 4 bases, and 6 bases lay outside the gene matches.